The 29 T cell receptor beta chains given below trace back to one sample, sequenced in a study of blood T cell repertoires in COVID-19. Here immunoSEQ multiplex PCR was the method, and the copy in TCRdb shows in-frame clones only, minus some. Of around 300,000 clones in the sample, 85% were seen once. The specimen sequenced was peripheral blood. These TCRs come from a human donor in a cohort sampled during active COVID-19.

This chain links TRBV5-1 with TRBJ2-1; possibly TRBD2 for D (6 bases). V lost 10 bases to trimming and J lost 8 bases, with 19 bases between them. Looked up from germline, CDR1 is SGHRS and CDR2 is YFSETQ. The CDR3 length is 13 residues. The CDR3 coding sequence is TGCGCCTGCGGGGTGAAAGTCGGATATGAGCAGTTCTTC. Translation: CACGVKVGYEQFF.

The chain couples TRBV29-1 to TRBJ2-2; tentative D call: TRBD2 (5 bases). V was pared by 1 base and J by 7 bases, with 10 bases between. The CDR3 has 13 amino acids. Per the germline V gene, CDR1 is SQVTM and CDR2 is ANQGSEA. Here the CDR3 reads CSVEGSGNGELFF. The CDR3 DNA is TGCAGCGTTGAAGGGTCGGGGAACGGGGAGCTGTTTTTT.

This chain joins TRBV3-1 (or the pseudogene TRBV3-2) and TRBJ2-2; D remains unclear. V gave up 0 bases and J gave up 5 bases, with 7 bases separating them. The CDR3 has 14 amino acids. The germline CDR1 and CDR2 sequences are LGHDT and YNNKEL (reference sequence). The CDR3 sequence: CASSQDLGTGELFF. CDR3 in DNA: TGTGCCAGCAGCCAAGATCTAGGAACCGGGGAGCTGTTTTTT.

This chain links TRBV7-9 with TRBJ1-2, with 8 bases matching TRBD1. The CDR3 is 17 amino acids. Germline V gene data show CDR1 as SEHNR and CDR2 as FQNEAQ (reference sequence). The V segment lost 5 bases and the J segment 4 bases; nucleotides outside the gene matches: 15. The CDR3 DNA sequence: TGTGCCAGCAGCCCCCGTCCGGACAGGGAATTTGGCTATGGCTACACCTTC. Protein: CASSPRPDREFGYGYTF.

The V call is TRBV19, the J call TRBJ2-2; possibly TRBD1 for D (6 bases). Trimming cost V 2 bases and J 3 bases, with 7 bases left between them. Germline CDR1 reads LNHDA; CDR2 reads SQIVND (reference sequence). The CDR3 extends over 14 amino acids. CDR3 amino acids: CASSITGHTGELFF. The DNA for the CDR3 is TGTGCCAGTAGTATAACAGGGCACACCGGGGAGCTGTTTTTT. Combining the CDR3 with reference TRBV19 and TRBJ2-2 gives the whole variable domain DGGITQSPKYLFRKEGQNVTLSCEQNLNHDAMYWYRQDPGQGLRLIYYSQIVNDFQKGDIAEGYSVSREKKESFPLTVTSAQKNPTAFYLCASSITGHTGELFFGEGSRLTVL.

This clone was found once. This specimen includes other DNA sequences encoding the same CDR3. V gene TRBV19 combines with J gene TRBJ1-3; D is undetermined. CDR3 size: 12 residues. Trimming cost V 9 bases and J 4 bases, with 10 bases left between them. The germline V gene has CDR1 LNHDA and CDR2 SQIVND (reference sequence). The CDR3 is CASRSSGNTIYF. The CDR3 region has the DNA TGTGCCAGCCGTTCGTCCGGAAACACCATATATTTT.

Concerning this clone: A single base separates this from a much larger clone, so it may be a read error. This sequence joins TRBV5-4 and TRBJ1-2; D ambiguous. The ends were cut back, 1 base at V and 6 bases at J, with 7 bases in the middle. The germline gives CDR1 SGHNT, CDR2 YYREEE (reference sequence). The CDR3 sequence is 12 residues long. As DNA, the CDR3 is TGTGCCAGCAGCTTGTCGGGGAATGGCTACACCTTC. Translating it yields CASSLSGNGYTF.

The chain combines TRBV4-2 with TRBJ1-5; no reliable D call. From germline, CDR1 is LGHNA and CDR2 YNFKEQ. The V and J ends lost 0 bases and 7 bases respectively, with 13 bases between them. The CDR3 totals 15 residues. The CDR3 DNA reads as TGTGCCAGCAGCCAAGATTTGAGGGATCAACAGCCCCAGCATTTT. This translates into CASSQDLRDQQPQHF.

Of note for this clone: The same CDR3 is also encoded by other DNA sequences in this sample. The V gene is TRBV19, the J gene TRBJ1-5, with unresolved D. The germline gives CDR1 LNHDA, CDR2 SQIVND (reference sequence). The CDR3 consists of 12 residues. V was pared by 3 bases and J by 3 bases, with 3 bases between. DNA for the CDR3: TGTGCCAGTAGTATCGTCAATCAGCCCCAGCATTTT. Translating it yields CASSIVNQPQHF.

V gene TRBV12-3 or TRBV12-4 combines with J gene TRBJ1-3, with D possibly being TRBD1 (6 bases). V was clipped by 10 bases and J by 0 bases, with 10 bases between them. This CDR3 is built from 13 residues. For the CDR3, the DNA is TGTGCCACCCAGGGGCACTCTGGAAACACCATATATTTT. Protein sequence: CATQGHSGNTIYF.

CDR3: CASRTGDTDTQYF. CDR3 DNA: TGTGCCAGCCGGACAGGCGACACAGATACGCAGTATTTT. The rearrangement uses TRBV6-5 and TRBJ2-3, with TRBD1 matching over 7 bases. CDR1 and CDR2 from the germline V gene are MNHEY and SVGAGI. This CDR3 comprises 13 residues. With 8 bases clipped from V and 2 bases from J, the junction kept 4 bases outside the gene matches.

The sample holds a few counts of this clone. V and J are TRBV5-4 and TRBJ1-2; the match to TRBD1 covers 9 bases. The CDR3 has 15 amino acids. Trimming at V came to 0 bases and at J to 6 bases, leaving 6 bases not matched to a gene. CDR1 is SGHNT and CDR2 is YYREEE in the germline V gene (reference sequence). CDR3 sequence (DNA): TGTGCCAGCAGCTTGGCGTGGGGACAGGGAAATGGCTACACCTTC. Amino acids: CASSLAWGQGNGYTF.

The V gene is TRBV5-1, the J gene TRBJ2-6; the D gene is possibly TRBD2 (5 bases). Germline V gene lookup returns CDR1 SGHRS and CDR2 YFSETQ. This CDR3 is built from 17 residues. Trimming stripped 4 bases from V and 0 bases from J, with 14 bases between. CDR3 sequence: CASSPSGIDSGANVLTF. The CDR3 nucleotides read TGCGCCAGCAGCCCCAGCGGCATCGACTCTGGGGCCAACGTCCTGACTTTC.

The gene calls are TRBV7-6 and TRBJ1-2; 8 bases fit TRBD1. In germline, CDR1 is SGHVS, CDR2 FNYEAQ. After removal of 4 bases from V and 2 bases from J, the junction contained 6 bases not matched to a gene. This CDR3 region has 15 residues. The CDR3 nucleotides are TGTGCCAGCAGCTGGAGACAGGGGAGGAACTATGGCTACACCTTC. This sequence encodes CASSWRQGRNYGYTF. The entire variable domain, with the rest obtained from reference TRBV7-6 and TRBJ1-2, is as follows: GAGVSQSPRYKVTKRGQDVALRCDPISGHVSLYWYRQALGQGPEFLTYFNYEAQQDKSGLPNDRFSAERPEGSISTLTIQRTEQRDSAMYRCASSWRQGRNYGYTFGSGTRLTVV.

The chain is built from TRBV19 and TRBJ2-3; no clear D. Looked up from germline, CDR1 is LNHDA and CDR2 is SQIVND (reference sequence). The CDR3 runs 15 residues. Trimming stripped 3 bases from V and 0 bases from J, with 10 bases between. The CDR3 nucleotides read TGTGCCAGTAGTATCGGGTTTACTAGCACAGATACGCAGTATTTT. Translation: CASSIGFTSTDTQYF.

This clone turned up a few times. The rearrangement uses TRBV5-1 and TRBJ2-1; 7 positions match TRBD1. In germline, CDR1 is SGHRS, CDR2 YFSETQ. The CDR3 extends over 13 amino acids. V lost 3 bases, J lost 6 bases, and 3 bases stayed unmatched. The CDR3 DNA sequence: TGCGCCAGCAGCTCAGGGACAGTCAATGAGCAGTTCTTC. Its translation: CASSSGTVNEQFF.

The V and J genes are TRBV2 and TRBJ1-4, with TRBD1 as a possible D gene (5 bases). This CDR3 has 12 residues. Between the trimmed V and J ends, which lost 9 bases and 8 bases, there was a span of 13 bases. Germline V CDR1 and CDR2: SNHLY, FYNNEI. The CDR3 DNA follows: TGTGCCAGTGTTCAGGGTAACGAAAAACTGTTTTTT. It is translated as CASVQGNEKLFF.

The V gene is TRBV27, the J gene TRBJ1-2; 7 nucleotides align to TRBD1. The trim removed 6 bases at V and 1 base at J, leaving 11 bases unmatched. CDR1 is MNHEY, CDR2 SMNVEV, per germline (reference sequence). The CDR3 runs to 16 residues. DNA for the CDR3: TGTGCCAGCAGGGCCTCCTCGGGACAGCTTAACTATGGCTACACCTTC. Protein: CASRASSGQLNYGYTF.

This clone was detected ten times or more. The V gene is TRBV30, the J gene TRBJ2-7; D gene ambiguous. The CDR3 has 11 residues. Trimming shortened V by 2 bases and J by 6 bases, and 8 bases separated the two germline ends. Germline V gene lookup returns CDR1 GTSNPN and CDR2 SVGIG (reference sequence). In DNA, the CDR3 is TGTGCCTGGAGTTACTCCGGCGAGCAGTACTTC. Translation gives CAWSYSGEQYF.

This chain links TRBV19 with TRBJ1-1; 9 bases fit TRBD1. In germline, CDR1 is LNHDA, CDR2 SQIVND (reference sequence). This CDR3 is built from 16 residues. After removal of 4 bases from V and 1 base from J, the junction contained 7 bases not matched to a gene. The CDR3 sequence: CASSTWTGVTNTEAFF. The CDR3 region has the DNA TGTGCCAGTAGTACCTGGACAGGGGTCACGAACACTGAAGCTTTCTTT.

The rearrangement links TRBV6-5 to TRBJ1-1; D gene unclear. This CDR3 contains 13 residues. V lost 9 bases to trimming and J lost 5 bases, with 16 bases between them. CDR1 and CDR2 (germline): MNHEY, SVGAGI. The CDR3 nucleotides are TGTGCCAGTCTAGGACTGGCTCTTACTGAAGCTTTCTTT. Translating gives CASLGLALTEAFF.

The chain is built from TRBV7-2 and TRBJ1-5; D possibly corresponds to TRBD1 (6 bases). The CDR3 has 15 residues. Between the trimmed V and J ends, which lost 5 bases and 1 base, there was a span of 12 bases. Germline assignment: CDR1 SGHTA and CDR2 FQGNSA. The CDR3 DNA reads as TGTGCCAGCAGCCCACAGGGAACGAGCAATCAGCCCCAGCATTTT. Protein: CASSPQGTSNQPQHF.

The rearrangement links TRBV20-1 to TRBJ1-2, with a possible D match to TRBD1 (6 bases). The CDR3 is 9 residues long. Germline V gives CDR1 DFQATT, CDR2 SNEGSKA (reference sequence). The CDR3 sequence: CMVRDSYTF. CDR3 sequence (DNA): TGCATGGTCCGGGACAGCTACACCTTC.

The rearrangement links TRBV10-1 to TRBJ1-2; D gene ambiguous. The CDR3 covers 15 residues. Per the germline V gene, CDR1 is WNHNN and CDR2 is SYGVQD (reference sequence). Deletions cut 3 bases from V and 2 bases from J, with 13 bases between. The CDR3 loop reads CASSDGLNTNYGYTF. CDR3 bases: TGCGCCAGCAGTGACGGACTCAACACAAACTATGGCTACACCTTC.

The rearrangement uses TRBV7-3 and TRBJ2-2; 11 bases agree with TRBD1. Unmatched junction bases numbered 2, after V lost 5 bases and J lost 0 bases. The CDR3 loop spans 16 amino acids. Germline loops: CDR1 SGHTA, CDR2 FQGTGA. CDR3 protein: CASSRTGGANTGELFF. The CDR3 DNA is TGTGCCAGCAGCCGGACAGGGGGCGCGAACACCGGGGAGCTGTTTTTT. Drawing the rest from reference TRBV7-3 and TRBJ2-2, the complete variable domain is GAGVSQTPSNKVTEKGKYVELRCDPISGHTALYWYRQSLGQGPEFLIYFQGTGAADDSGLPNDRFFAVRPEGSVSTLKIQRTERGDSAVYLCASSRTGGANTGELFFGEGSRLTVL.

The V call is TRBV29-1, the J call TRBJ2-1; perhaps TRBD1 as D (6 bases). With 4 bases removed from V and 6 bases from J, the gap between germline ends came to 10 bases. The CDR3 runs 12 residues. Germline CDR1 SQVTM, CDR2 ANQGSEA. CDR3 bases: TGCAGCGTTGTCAACAGGGCCAATGAGCAGTTCTTC. Protein product: CSVVNRANEQFF.

The chain is built from TRBV3-1 (or the pseudogene TRBV3-2) and TRBJ2-7, with TRBD1 identical over 9 bases. The V segment lost 1 base and the J segment 7 bases; nucleotides outside the gene matches: 11. Germline V gene lookup returns CDR1 LGHDT and CDR2 YNNKEL (reference sequence). The CDR3 is made up of 16 amino acids. The CDR3 reads CASSQARQGGPGEQYF. CDR3 sequence (DNA): TGTGCCAGCAGCCAAGCCAGACAGGGGGGGCCGGGTGAGCAGTACTTC.

The chain uses TRBV29-1 and TRBJ1-1; D remains unclear. Between the trimmed V and J ends, which lost 6 bases and 8 bases, there was a span of 13 bases. CDR3 length equals 11 residues. In germline, CDR1 is SQVTM, CDR2 ANQGSEA. CDR3 DNA: TGCAGCGTGAACAGAGGGAAAGAAGCTTTCTTT. It codes for CSVNRGKEAFF. Looking up the rest from reference TRBV29-1 and TRBJ1-1 gives the full variable domain: SAVISQKPSRDICQRGTSLTIQCQVDSQVTMMFWYRQQPGQSLTLIATANQGSEATYESGFVIDKFPISRPNLTFSTLTVSNMSPEDSSIYLCSVNRGKEAFFGQGTRLTVV.

The V and J genes are TRBV5-1 and TRBJ2-1, with 7 bases that match TRBD2. J gave up 2 bases and V 4 bases, and 6 bases lay outside the gene matches. The CDR3 covers 15 residues. Germline values: CDR1 SGHRS, CDR2 YFSETQ. CDR3 in amino acids: CASSLSSGAYNEQFF. The CDR3 nucleotides are TGCGCCAGCAGCCTCTCGAGCGGGGCCTACAATGAGCAGTTCTTC. Looking up the rest from reference TRBV5-1 and TRBJ2-1 gives the full variable domain: KAGVTQTPRYLIKTRGQQVTLSCSPISGHRSVSWYQQTPGQGLQFLFEYFSETQRNKGNFPGRFSGRQFSNSRSEMNVSTLELGDSALYLCASSLSSGAYNEQFFGPGTRLTVL.